Here is one T cell receptor beta chain with its context. The age range of participants was about 18 to 95 years, with residence in under 30 US areas. Per the original methods: Counts of nucleated cells, estimated from reference gene primer amplification, were obtained. Some clones are missing from TCRdb's copy, which holds only in-frame ones; the method was immunoSEQ multiplex PCR. That table gives V, J and clone size, and the DNA gave D and trimming. The sample contains roughly 230,000 clones, roughly 85% of which appear only once. The sample comes from a study of blood T cell repertoires in COVID-19. Study in general: Spain, Italy and the United States supplied samples that represented acute and convalescent COVID-19.

V gave up 4 bases and J gave up 7 bases; unmatched junction bases: 11. Germline CDR1 is SGHTS and CDR2 is YDEGEE. This CDR3 spans 16 amino acids. Sequenced material: PBMCs or T cells enriched from blood (not recorded which). The chain carries TRBV5-8 and TRBJ1-6, with 7 nucleotides matching TRBD1. This sequence originates from a woman in her forties or fifties who had been exposed to COVID-19. CDR3 coding DNA: TGTGCCAGCAGCACACGCGACAGGGTTTACAATTCACCCCTCCACTTT. Translated: CASSTRDRVYNSPLHF.